This T cell receptor (beta chain) was obtained from a study of control samples from healthy donors and cancer patients. The table lists this clone with a count of one. TCRdb's copy holds only in-frame clones and misses some; the assay was immunoSEQ multiplex PCR. The repertoire holds over 100,000 clones, with about 93% as singletons. The receptor comes from a man aged 40-49 years in good health. The sample taken for sequencing was blood.

The CDR3 DNA reads as TGTGCCAGCAGCCTCGGGAGGCCCTACAATGAGCAGTTCTTC. It specifies CASSLGRPYNEQFF. The rearrangement uses TRBV11-3 and TRBJ2-1; 7 bases agree with TRBD2. This CDR3 region has 14 residues. CDR1 and CDR2 from the germline V gene are SGHNT and YENEEA. J was trimmed by 2 bases and V by 5 bases; bases with no gene match: 3.